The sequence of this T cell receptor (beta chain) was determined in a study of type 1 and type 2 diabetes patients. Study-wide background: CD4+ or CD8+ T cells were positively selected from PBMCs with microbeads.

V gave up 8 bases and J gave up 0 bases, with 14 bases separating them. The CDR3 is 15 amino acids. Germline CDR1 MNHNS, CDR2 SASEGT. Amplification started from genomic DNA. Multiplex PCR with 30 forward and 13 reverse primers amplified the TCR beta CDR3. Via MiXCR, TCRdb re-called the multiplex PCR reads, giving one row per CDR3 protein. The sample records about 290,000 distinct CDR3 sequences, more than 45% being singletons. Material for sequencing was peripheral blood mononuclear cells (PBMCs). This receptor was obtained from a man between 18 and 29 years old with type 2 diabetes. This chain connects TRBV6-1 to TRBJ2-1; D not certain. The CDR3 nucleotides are TGTGCCAGCCCCAGGACCGAAAGCTCCTACAATGAGCAGTTCTTC. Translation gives CASPRTESSYNEQFF.